The rows below give T cell receptor beta chains drawn from one sample of a study of response to subunit inactivated influenza vaccine. Using its own MiXCR run on the RT-PCR reads, TCRdb lists one record per CDR3 protein. The data hold under 750,000 distinct CDR3 sequences, with about 10% observed a single time. The source material was PBMCs from blood, sampled on the day of vaccination. These receptors all stem from a man aged 45-65 years who received an inactivated influenza vaccine. Both conserved end residues are part of each CDR3. A D gene is named only where the DNA matches it firmly. Clone size is shown for a subset of rows, as once, few, many or a class of expanded clone.

V gene: TRBV6-1
clone size: .
CDR3 length: 17
D gene: .
J gene: TRBJ1-5
CDR3 DNA: TGTGCCAGCACGCGGCAGGAGCTTGTAAATAGCAATCAGCCCCAGCATTTT
CDR3 protein: CASTRQELVNSNQPQHF

V gene: TRBV15
clone size: many
CDR3 length: 17
D gene: .
J gene: TRBJ2-3
CDR3 DNA: TGTGCCACCAGCAGAGATAACATTCAGCTACGCACAGATACGCAGTATTTT
CDR3 protein: CATSRDNIQLRTDTQYF

V gene: TRBV9
clone size: .
CDR3 length: 15
D gene: TRBD1
J gene: TRBJ1-5
CDR3 DNA: TGTGCCAGCAGCGCCGGACAGGGTCGCGATCAGCCCCAGCATTTT
CDR3 protein: CASSAGQGRDQPQHF

V gene: TRBV12-3/TRBV12-4
clone size: many
CDR3 length: 14
D gene: TRBD2
J gene: TRBJ2-3
CDR3 DNA: TGTGCCAGCAGACGGGCGGGGGGTGCGGATACGCAGTATTTT
CDR3 protein: CASRRAGGADTQYF

V gene: TRBV12-3/TRBV12-4
clone size: many
CDR3 length: 16
D gene: .
J gene: TRBJ1-5
CDR3 DNA: TGTGCCAGCAGTTTAGCGGGGGGCTCAAGCAATCAGCCCCAGCATTTT
CDR3 protein: CASSLAGGSSNQPQHF

V gene: TRBV4-1
clone size: .
CDR3 length: 17
D gene: .
J gene: TRBJ1-6
CDR3 DNA: TGCGCCAGCAGCCCCGGGACGGCGGCAGGCTATAATTCACCCCTCCACTTT
CDR3 protein: CASSPGTAAGYNSPLHF

V gene: TRBV3-1
clone size: few
CDR3 length: 16
D gene: TRBD2
J gene: TRBJ2-1
CDR3 DNA: TGTGCCAGCAGCCAAGAAGCTAGCGGGAGGACCAATGAGCAGTTCTTC
CDR3 protein: CASSQEASGRTNEQFF

V gene: TRBV4-2
clone size: .
CDR3 length: 18
D gene: .
J gene: TRBJ2-3
CDR3 DNA: .
CDR3 protein: CASSQEVWRGIRADTQYF

V gene: TRBV7-9
clone size: few
CDR3 length: 17
D gene: .
J gene: TRBJ2-6
CDR3 DNA: TGTGCCAGCACCGATTATTCGGCGAGCTCTGGGGCCAACGTCCTGACTTTC
CDR3 protein: CASTDYSASSGANVLTF

V gene: TRBV24-1
clone size: .
CDR3 length: 16
D gene: TRBD1
J gene: TRBJ2-7
CDR3 DNA: TGTGCCACCAGTGACGCGTATGGGGGACAGGGCTACGAGCAGTACTTC
CDR3 protein: CATSDAYGGQGYEQYF

V gene: TRBV18
clone size: many
CDR3 length: 15
D gene: .
J gene: TRBJ2-1
CDR3 DNA: TGTGCCAGCTCACCATTCCGGGACCTCCCCAATGAGCAGTTCTTC
CDR3 protein: CASSPFRDLPNEQFF

V gene: TRBV7-2
clone size: .
CDR3 length: 18
D gene: .
J gene: TRBJ2-1
CDR3 DNA: TGTGCCAGCAGCTTATCGCCAGGCCGGACGAGCTCCTACAATGAGCAGTTCTTC
CDR3 protein: CASSLSPGRTSSYNEQFF

V gene: TRBV21-1
clone size: few
CDR3 length: 14
D gene: .
J gene: TRBJ1-6
CDR3 DNA: TGTGCCAGCAGCATATCGGGTTCGAATTCACCCCTCCACTTT
CDR3 protein: CASSISGSNSPLHF

V gene: TRBV5-5
clone size: few
CDR3 length: 15
D gene: .
J gene: TRBJ2-6
CDR3 DNA: TGTGCCAGCAGCCCGGGGGACACAGGGGCCAACGTCCTGACTTTC
CDR3 protein: CASSPGDTGANVLTF

V gene: TRBV20-1
clone size: few
CDR3 length: 11
D gene: .
J gene: TRBJ2-3
CDR3 DNA: TGCAGTGCTAGAGCGGAAGATACGCAGTATTTT
CDR3 protein: CSARAEDTQYF

V gene: TRBV3-1
clone size: few
CDR3 length: 13
D gene: .
J gene: TRBJ2-7
CDR3 DNA: TGTGCCAGCAGCCAGGTGAGGGGTGGTGAGCAGTACTTC
CDR3 protein: CASSQVRGGEQYF

V gene: TRBV7-2
clone size: .
CDR3 length: 13
D gene: .
J gene: TRBJ2-2
CDR3 DNA: TGTGCCAGCAGCTTCCAGTCATTCGGGGAGCTGTTTTTT
CDR3 protein: CASSFQSFGELFF

V gene: TRBV7-9
clone size: many
CDR3 length: 17
D gene: .
J gene: TRBJ2-1
CDR3 DNA: TGTGCCAGCAGCTTAGTTACCCGACTACCGCTCGTGGCTGAGCAGTTCTTC
CDR3 protein: CASSLVTRLPLVAEQFF

V gene: TRBV4-3
clone size: few
CDR3 length: 16
D gene: .
J gene: TRBJ1-3
CDR3 DNA: TGCGCCAGCAGCCGGGCAGACATGAGCTCTGGAAACACCATATATTTT
CDR3 protein: CASSRADMSSGNTIYF

V gene: TRBV3-1
clone size: few
CDR3 length: 12
D gene: .
J gene: TRBJ2-7
CDR3 DNA: TGTGCCAGCAGCCAAGCCATCGACGAGCAGTACTTC
CDR3 protein: CASSQAIDEQYF

V gene: TRBV6-1
clone size: .
CDR3 length: 14
D gene: .
J gene: TRBJ1-5
CDR3 DNA: TGTGCCAGCAGTCTCCGGGGGGACAATCAGCCCCAGCATTTT
CDR3 protein: CASSLRGDNQPQHF

V gene: TRBV20-1
clone size: few
CDR3 length: 16
D gene: TRBD1
J gene: TRBJ2-7
CDR3 DNA: TGCAGTGCTACAGACCAGGCCGGGACAGGGGCCTACGAGCAGTACTTC
CDR3 protein: CSATDQAGTGAYEQYF

V gene: TRBV30
clone size: .
CDR3 length: 14
D gene: .
J gene: TRBJ2-7
CDR3 DNA: TGTGCCTGGAGTGTAGGGTTCGGAGGAAACGAGCAGTACTTC
CDR3 protein: CAWSVGFGGNEQYF

V gene: TRBV27
clone size: few
CDR3 length: 16
D gene: TRBD2
J gene: TRBJ2-7
CDR3 DNA: TGTGCCAGCAGTTTCCTGGGGACTAGCGGGAGGAACGAGCAGTACTTC
CDR3 protein: CASSFLGTSGRNEQYF

V gene: TRBV9
clone size: .
CDR3 length: 13
D gene: .
J gene: TRBJ2-1
CDR3 DNA: TGTGCCAGCAGCGTAGACCCGGCGGATGAGCAGTTCTTC
CDR3 protein: CASSVDPADEQFF

V gene: TRBV7-9
clone size: few
CDR3 length: 14
D gene: .
J gene: TRBJ1-1
CDR3 DNA: TGTGCCAGCAGCGTGGGACTTACGAACACTGAAGCTTTCTTT
CDR3 protein: CASSVGLTNTEAFF

V gene: TRBV5-1
clone size: .
CDR3 length: 15
D gene: TRBD2
J gene: TRBJ2-4
CDR3 DNA: TGCGCCAGCAGCTGGTTAGCGGGAGGGGGAAACATTCAGTACTTC
CDR3 protein: CASSWLAGGGNIQYF

V gene: TRBV7-2
clone size: few
CDR3 length: 14
D gene: .
J gene: TRBJ1-2
CDR3 DNA: TGTGCCAGCAGCTTAGGTGGCGGGATATATGGCTACACCTTC
CDR3 protein: CASSLGGGIYGYTF

V gene: TRBV5-5
clone size: few
CDR3 length: 15
D gene: .
J gene: TRBJ1-5
CDR3 DNA: TGTGCCAGCAGCTTGGTTGCAGGCGGCAATCAGCCCCAGCATTTT
CDR3 protein: CASSLVAGGNQPQHF

V gene: TRBV4-3
clone size: .
CDR3 length: 16
D gene: .
J gene: TRBJ2-7
CDR3 DNA: TGCGCCAGCAGCCAAGAACGATCCGGACCGACCTACGAGCAGTACTTC
CDR3 protein: CASSQERSGPTYEQYF

V gene: TRBV7-9
clone size: few
CDR3 length: 13
D gene: .
J gene: TRBJ2-5
CDR3 DNA: TGTGCCAGCAGCTTGGACCTGAGGGGGACCCAGTACTTC
CDR3 protein: CASSLDLRGTQYF

V gene: TRBV20-1
clone size: many
CDR3 length: 17
D gene: TRBD1
J gene: TRBJ2-6
CDR3 DNA: TGCAGTGCTCGATCAACAGGGGCCCTCTCTGGGGCCAACGTCCTGACTTTC
CDR3 protein: CSARSTGALSGANVLTF

V gene: TRBV20-1
clone size: .
CDR3 length: 15
D gene: .
J gene: TRBJ2-7
CDR3 DNA: TGCAGTGCTAGGCCGGGAGTCATACATAGGTACGAGCAGTACTTC
CDR3 protein: CSARPGVIHRYEQYF

V gene: TRBV4-2
clone size: .
CDR3 length: 16
D gene: TRBD2
J gene: TRBJ2-5
CDR3 DNA: TGTGCCAGCAGCCAGGCGACTAGCGGGGGGGAAGAGACCCAGTACTTC
CDR3 protein: CASSQATSGGEETQYF

V gene: TRBV4-3
clone size: .
CDR3 length: 15
D gene: .
J gene: TRBJ2-1
CDR3 DNA: TGCGCCAGCAGCCCCAACTGGGCGCTGTTGAATGAGCAGTTCTTC
CDR3 protein: CASSPNWALLNEQFF

V gene: TRBV12-3/TRBV12-4
clone size: few
CDR3 length: 17
D gene: .
J gene: TRBJ2-1
CDR3 DNA: TGTGCCAGCAGTTTAGCGACCGATGGACAGTACTACAATGAGCAGTTCTTC
CDR3 protein: CASSLATDGQYYNEQFF

V gene: TRBV7-2
clone size: few
CDR3 length: 15
D gene: .
J gene: TRBJ1-2
CDR3 DNA: TGTGCCAGCAGCTTAGAGCGGGGCAGCCTCTATGGCTACACCTTC
CDR3 protein: CASSLERGSLYGYTF

V gene: TRBV10-3
clone size: .
CDR3 length: 13
D gene: TRBD1
J gene: TRBJ1-2
CDR3 DNA: TGTGCCATCAGGGAAACAGGGGGACGTGGCTACACCTTC
CDR3 protein: CAIRETGGRGYTF

V gene: TRBV20-1
clone size: few
CDR3 length: 15
D gene: TRBD2
J gene: TRBJ2-1
CDR3 DNA: TGCAGTGCCCAAGATCCTAGCGGGGGGGTAAATGAGCAGTTCTTC
CDR3 protein: CSAQDPSGGVNEQFF

V gene: TRBV5-4
clone size: .
CDR3 length: 14
D gene: TRBD1
J gene: TRBJ1-2
CDR3 DNA: TGTGCCAGCAGATCTGGACAGGGCTATGATGGCTACACCTTC
CDR3 protein: CASRSGQGYDGYTF

V gene: TRBV7-2
clone size: .
CDR3 length: 13
D gene: .
J gene: TRBJ2-5
CDR3 DNA: TGTGCCAGCAGCACGCGAAAGTCTGAGACCCAGTACTTC
CDR3 protein: CASSTRKSETQYF

V gene: TRBV13
clone size: few
CDR3 length: 18
D gene: TRBD2
J gene: TRBJ2-3
CDR3 DNA: TGTGCCAGCAGCCAAGACCGACTAGCGGGAGGGCCAGTAGATACGCAGTATTTT
CDR3 protein: CASSQDRLAGGPVDTQYF

V gene: TRBV4-1
clone size: .
CDR3 length: 16
D gene: TRBD2
J gene: TRBJ2-5
CDR3 DNA: TGCGCCAGCAGCCAAGATCCAGCGGGGGGGCTCAAGACCCAGTACTTC
CDR3 protein: CASSQDPAGGLKTQYF

V gene: TRBV7-2
clone size: many
CDR3 length: 13
D gene: .
J gene: TRBJ2-3
CDR3 DNA: TGTGCCAGCAGCTTAGCCCTCAAGAATACGCAGTATTTT
CDR3 protein: CASSLALKNTQYF

V gene: TRBV20-1
clone size: few
CDR3 length: 15
D gene: .
J gene: TRBJ1-6
CDR3 DNA: TGCAGTGCTCCTCAGGGCTGGCCTTATAATTCACCCCTCCACTTT
CDR3 protein: CSAPQGWPYNSPLHF

V gene: TRBV5-1
clone size: few
CDR3 length: 17
D gene: TRBD1
J gene: TRBJ2-3
CDR3 DNA: TGCGCCAGCAGCGAGATAATGGTGGGACAGCACACAGATACGCAGTATTTT
CDR3 protein: CASSEIMVGQHTDTQYF

V gene: TRBV5-1
clone size: .
CDR3 length: 15
D gene: TRBD2
J gene: TRBJ2-6
CDR3 DNA: TGCGCCAGCAGCTGGACTAGCGGGGGCCCAGACGTCCTGACTTTC
CDR3 protein: CASSWTSGGPDVLTF

V gene: TRBV12-3/TRBV12-4
clone size: .
CDR3 length: 15
D gene: .
J gene: TRBJ1-5
CDR3 DNA: TGTGCCAGCAGCGTATATGGTCAGGGCAATCAGCCCCAGCATTTT
CDR3 protein: CASSVYGQGNQPQHF

V gene: TRBV3-1
clone size: many
CDR3 length: 14
D gene: .
J gene: TRBJ2-7
CDR3 DNA: TGTGCCAGCAGCATACAGGGAGGAAGATACGAGCAGTACTTC
CDR3 protein: CASSIQGGRYEQYF

V gene: TRBV28
clone size: .
CDR3 length: 17
D gene: .
J gene: TRBJ2-3
CDR3 DNA: TGTGCCAGCTTGAGGAGGGCCAGTTTCATCGGCACAGATACGCAGTATTTT
CDR3 protein: CASLRRASFIGTDTQYF

V gene: TRBV19
clone size: many
CDR3 length: 14
D gene: .
J gene: TRBJ2-2
CDR3 DNA: TGTGCCAGTAGTAACAGCCTAAACACCGGGGAGCTGTTTTTT
CDR3 protein: CASSNSLNTGELFF

V gene: TRBV10-3
clone size: few
CDR3 length: 14
D gene: .
J gene: TRBJ2-7
CDR3 DNA: TGTGCCATCAGTGGATTGAGAGTAAACTACGAGCAGTACTTC
CDR3 protein: CAISGLRVNYEQYF

V gene: TRBV19
clone size: .
CDR3 length: 20
D gene: TRBD1
J gene: TRBJ2-3
CDR3 DNA: TGTGCCAGTAGTCCAAGCGGAGGACAGGGGGCGACCCAGGGCAGAGATACGCAGTATTTT
CDR3 protein: CASSPSGGQGATQGRDTQYF

V gene: TRBV30
clone size: .
CDR3 length: 13
D gene: TRBD1
J gene: TRBJ2-7
CDR3 DNA: TGTGCCGCCCGGGACAGGGCCTCCTACGAGCAGTACTTC
CDR3 protein: CAARDRASYEQYF